The T cell receptor beta chain under discussion was sequenced for a study of T cell responses to AZD1222 COVID-19 vaccine (dated by TCRdb to about 2021). Broadly, across the study: AZD1222 recipients with second doses at about 4 weeks or about 12 weeks were pooled, because spike-specific TCR depth and breadth did not differ between schedules. Trial participants were enrolled by age into subgroups of 18-55, 56-69 and 70-plus years, and around 140, 26 and 57 TCR-sequenced participants, respectively, were included in these subgroups. TCR sequencing covered over 230 trial participants: about 210 given two doses of AZD1222 and about 26 given two doses of MenACWY control vaccine. Study-wide findings and limitations: Participants were mostly white British and included more females than males, and it was suggested by the authors that clonal diversity may have been underestimated. Epitopes outside the regions mutated in the B.1.351 and B.1.1.7 variants were reportedly recognized by nearly half of the unique spike-specific TCRs. Vaccine-associated CD4 TCRs spanned the whole spike protein, with dominant responses in regions 160-218 and 743-854. Conclusions about previously exposed vaccinees are limited, since just six AZD1222 recipients were seropositive for SARS-CoV-2 at baseline. In the small 56-69-year group, the increase in depth fell short of significance, most likely because of low power. No day 14 peak-response samples were available, so repertoires were characterized only after the peak T cell response. After two AZD1222 doses, both the breadth and the depth of spike-specific TCRs were significantly higher than at day 0 and than in MenACWY recipients.

The CDR3 regions of human TCRbeta chains were subjected to immunosequencing. Per the authors' processing: TCRs in the repertoires were matched against a reference library of SARS-CoV-2-specific TCRs that had been generated with the MIRA antigen-specificity platform. Breadth was defined as the fraction of unique TCRs that were SARS-CoV-2-associated, and depth was defined as the fraction of total T cells that were SARS-CoV-2-associated. Using the MIRA data, each spike-specific TCR was mapped to the spike region that the TCR reacts to and placed in a CD4 or CD8 class. Log10-transformed breadth and depth values were compared by one-way ANOVA with Sidak's multiple comparisons tests. TCRdb retrieved this table from immuneACCESS and kept in-frame rearrangements only. Not all clones are present; in checked studies, unresolved V genes account for under half, and no reason is known for the remainder. The DNA gave D and trimming, while V, J and clone size come from that table. This sample lists around 110,000 clones; around 81% were detected once. The ten largest clones capture about 9.7% of the sample.

V is shortened by 1 base, J by 5 bases, and the region joining them spans 9 bases. The CDR3 has 15 amino acids, counting the end cysteine and phenylalanine. The entry retains the CDR3 DNA only, 45 bases that are in frame from base 1. The germline V gene sets CDR1 to MNHNS and CDR2 to SASEGT. Points on this clone: Its antigen remains unidentified. One base away there is no much larger clone; base qualities are not given.

In the paper's terms, the time point label means: baseline before first vaccination. Samples from vaccinated people were obtained from the UK trials COV001 and COV002, which included a single-blind randomized controlled phase 2/3 trial of AZD1222 (ChAdOx1 nCoV-19) in healthy adults. For TCRbeta chain sequencing, PBMC samples from trial participants were taken at day 0 and at day 28 after the second dose. The sequence came from an adult in good health. The starting material was peripheral blood, obtained on day 0 of AZD1222 vaccination. Recombination connected TRBV6-1 to TRBJ1-6; a confident D gene designation cannot be given. The DNA sequence follows: TGTGCCAGCAGTGAAGTTCAGTATAATAATTCACCCCTCCACTTT. Translated, it reads CASSEVQYNNSPLHF.